The 14 T cell receptor beta chains presented below share a single source sample, sequenced in a study of vaccination and CD4 T cells after COVID-19. Cultured CD4+ T cells had their DNA profiled by the Oncomine TCR Beta short-read assay. TCRdb re-derived calls from the PCR reads in MiXCR, one entry per CDR3 protein. The sample contains approximately 12,000 distinct CDR3 sequences, 50% to 75% of which appear only once. The treatment was: roughly 11-day PBMC culture with coronavirus spike peptide pools or control peptides (ViraFEST assay). Their specific antigens are unknown. This material consisted of CD4+ T cells from blood, cultured in vitro, taken before SARS-CoV-2 vaccination. The receptors come from a human donor who had recovered from COVID-19.

The V and J genes are TRBV18 and TRBJ1-1; D remains unclear. Germline loops: CDR1 KGHSH, CDR2 LQKENI. CDR3 length: 16 residues. V lost 0 bases and J 0 bases, leaving 11 bases between the germline ends. This CDR3 is CASSPPQAKLNTEAFF. The CDR3 coding sequence is TGTGCCAGCTCACCACCGCAGGCAAAATTGAACACTGAAGCTTTCTTT.

In DNA form, the CDR3 reads TGTGCCAGCAGTCGACAGGGTTTGGGGGGCAAAGCTAACTATGGCTACACCTTC. Translating gives CASSRQGLGGKANYGYTF. The rearrangement links TRBV6-1 to TRBJ1-2; the match to TRBD1 covers 7 bases. This CDR3 has 18 residues. Trimming at V came to 5 bases and at J to 0 bases, leaving 15 bases not matched to a gene. The germline CDR1 and CDR2 sequences are MNHNS and SASEGT.

The chain recombines TRBV15 with TRBJ2-2; D is undetermined. The CDR3 is made up of 15 amino acids. V was trimmed by 0 bases and J by 4 bases, leaving 9 bases between them. Germline V gene data show CDR1 as LNHNV and CDR2 as YYDKDF (reference sequence). Here the CDR3 DNA reads TGTGCCACCAGCAGAGATCAACCGAGCACCGGGGAGCTGTTTTTT. It specifies CATSRDQPSTGELFF.

CDR3 sequence: CASSLTGNKYF. The CDR3 region has the DNA TGTGCCAGCAGCTTAACAGGGAACAAGTATTTT. V is TRBV7-9 and J is TRBJ2-3; tentatively, D is TRBD1 (6 bases). The CDR3 has 11 amino acids. Between the trimmed V and J ends, which lost 2 bases and 13 bases, there was a span of 10 bases. Germline V gene data show CDR1 as SEHNR and CDR2 as FQNEAQ (reference sequence).

The gene calls are TRBV6-7 and TRBJ1-5, with D possibly being TRBD1 (6 bases). TRBV6-7 is an ORF; its function is uncertain. The CDR3 is 19 residues long. V dropped 1 base and J dropped 0 bases, with 19 bases sitting between them. In DNA form, the CDR3 reads TGTGCCAGCAGTTACTTAGTAGGGCAGGGGAAACTTAGCAATCAGCCCCAGCATTTT. Protein: CASSYLVGQGKLSNQPQHF.

This clonotype came up a few times. The rearrangement joins TRBV10-2 to TRBJ1-2, with D possibly matching TRBD1 (5 bases). With 5 bases removed from V and 6 bases from J, the gap between germline ends came to 13 bases. The CDR3 covers 13 residues. Germline V lookup: CDR1 WSHSY, CDR2 SAAADI. The CDR3, as DNA: TGCGCCAGCAGTTCTCGAGGGGCAAATGGCTACACCTTC. This encodes CASSSRGANGYTF.

By frequency in the sample, this clonotype is large (0.1 to 1%). The V gene is TRBV27, the J gene TRBJ1-5; the D gene is possibly TRBD1 (6 bases). This CDR3 is 15 amino acids long. V was trimmed by 3 bases and J by 0 bases, leaving 9 bases between them. CDR1 and CDR2 (germline): MNHEY, SMNVEV (reference sequence). CDR3 sequence (DNA): TGTGCCAGCAGTTTTTCAGGGGCTAGCAATCAGCCCCAGCATTTT. It yields the protein CASSFSGASNQPQHF.

The chain is built from TRBV6-2 or TRBV6-3 and TRBJ2-1; 9 bases are a match to TRBD2. There are 16 residues in the CDR3. Germline trimming cut 7 bases from V and 4 bases from J; bases unmatched to any gene: 11. Germline assignment: CDR1 MNHEY and CDR2 SVGEGT. CDR3 nucleotide sequence: TGTGCCAGCACCAAACTGAGACTAGCGGATTACAATGAGCAGTTCTTC. Amino acid sequence: CASTKLRLADYNEQFF.

This chain connects TRBV10-3 to TRBJ2-3; 7 bases fit TRBD2. Per germline, CDR1 ENHRY and CDR2 SYGVKD. The J segment lost 0 bases and the V segment lost 6 bases, leaving 9 bases of the junction unmatched. The CDR3 runs to 16 residues. CDR3 DNA sequence: TGTGCCATCAGCAGCGGGGCAGGCTCTAGCACAGATACGCAGTATTTT. Translated, it gives CAISSGAGSSTDTQYF.

This rearrangement joins TRBV11-1 to TRBJ1-1, with TRBD1 matching over 7 bases. The germline CDR1 and CDR2 sequences are SGHAT and FQDESV (reference sequence). The CDR3 sequence is 14 residues long. J gave up 1 base and V 7 bases, and 6 bases lay outside the gene matches. CDR3 in DNA: TGTGCCAGCACTTTACAGGGGACGAACACTGAAGCTTTCTTT. Its translation is CASTLQGTNTEAFF.

The chain employs TRBV6-1 and TRBJ1-5, with D possibly matching TRBD1 (5 bases). This CDR3 contains 18 residues. The germline V gene has CDR1 MNHNS and CDR2 SASEGT. V lost 5 bases to trimming and J lost 0 bases, with 20 bases between them. The DNA of the CDR3 is TGTGCCAGCAGTCCGCGGGGGAGGGGATTGTATAGCAATCAGCCCCAGCATTTT. Translating it yields CASSPRGRGLYSNQPQHF.

The chain recombines TRBV15 with TRBJ1-6; 7 nucleotides agree with TRBD1. The germline V gene has CDR1 LNHNV and CDR2 YYDKDF (reference sequence). Trimming took 2 bases from V and 11 from J; bases not matched to a gene: 21. The CDR3 contains 19 residues. DNA for the CDR3: TGTGCCACCAGCAGACTGCGAGGAGGGGGCGCTTTCGGTGGGGCACCCCTCCACTTT. Translation: CATSRLRGGGAFGGAPLHF.

The V and J genes are TRBV24-1 and TRBJ2-1; D unclear. Germline values: CDR1 KGHDR, CDR2 SFDVKD. The CDR3 runs 17 residues. V lost 4 bases to trimming and J lost 0 bases, with 15 bases between them. CDR3: CATSDMNDPSSYNEQFF. DNA for the CDR3: TGTGCCACCAGTGACATGAATGACCCAAGCTCCTACAATGAGCAGTTCTTC.

This clonotype was detected only a few times. The rearrangement uses TRBV12-3 or TRBV12-4 and TRBJ1-5; the D is unclear. This CDR3 has 13 amino acids. Trimming shortened V by 2 bases and J by 2 bases, and 4 bases separated the two germline ends. The chain's CDR3 is CASSLNGNQPQHF. Written as DNA, the CDR3 is TGTGCCAGCAGTTTAAATGGCAATCAGCCCCAGCATTTT.